This passage covers 25 T cell receptor beta chains from one sample sequenced in a study of neurological immune-mediated disorders (dated by TCRdb to the late 2010s). The library was produced with 5' RACE. TCRdb lists the instrument as Illumina HiSeq 2500. The raw public reads went through TCRdb reprocessing: fastp at Q25, MiXCR clone calling, in-frame beta chains kept. Entries that share a CDR3 protein sequence are merged under the most common genes and DNA. The sample table contains about 38,000 distinct CDR3 sequences; only one count was recorded for roughly 5% of them. The ten largest make up 8.5% to 10% of the sample. The sample taken for sequencing was CD4+ T cells from blood. The receptors here all came from a man younger than 30 in good health.

This clonotype has at least ten counts. The chain joins TRBV6-6 to TRBJ2-5; 9 bases fit TRBD2. The CDR3 runs to 15 residues. Trimming at V came to 0 bases and at J to 3 bases, leaving 2 bases not matched to a gene. Germline values: CDR1 MNHNY, CDR2 SVGAGI (reference sequence). The CDR3 sequence is CASSYSLAGKETQYF. The CDR3 DNA reads TGTGCCAGCAGTTACTCTCTAGCGGGGAAAGAGACCCAGTACTTC.

This clonotype was observed many times. The CDR3 DNA reads as TGCAGCGTGGCTGGGCTGTTGAACACTGAAGCTTTCTTT. Amino acids: CSVAGLLNTEAFF. This chain links TRBV29-1 with TRBJ1-1, with D unresolved. The CDR3 loop spans 13 amino acids. Trimming took 6 bases from V and 0 from J, leaving 11 bases between them. CDR1 SQVTM and CDR2 ANQGSEA come from the germline V gene.

The chain joins TRBV5-1 to TRBJ1-2; D possibly corresponds to TRBD1 (6 bases). V dropped 3 bases and J dropped 2 bases, with 14 bases sitting between them. The length of the CDR3 is 15 residues. Germline V gene data show CDR1 as SGHRS and CDR2 as YFSETQ. CDR3 coding DNA: TGCGCCAGCAGCTGGTCGGACAGACCCAACTATGGCTACACCTTC. Amino acid sequence: CASSWSDRPNYGYTF.

This clonotype showed up many times. The V and J genes are TRBV20-1 and TRBJ2-2, with D possibly TRBD1 on 6 matching bases. Germline V gene lookup returns CDR1 DFQATT and CDR2 SNEGSKA (reference sequence). The CDR3 extends over 14 amino acids. V lost 6 bases to trimming and J lost 1 base, with 12 bases between them. CDR3 residues: CSATGTMNTGELFF. The DNA of the CDR3 is TGCAGTGCCACCGGGACAATGAACACCGGGGAGCTGTTTTTT.

The table lists this clonotype with many counts. The genes are TRBV29-1 and TRBJ2-3; 8 nucleotides align to TRBD2. Germline trimming cut 2 bases from V and 1 base from J; bases unmatched to any gene: 2. This CDR3 has 14 residues. CDR1 SQVTM and CDR2 ANQGSEA come from the germline V gene. The CDR3 sequence is CSVETGGRTDTQYF. Here the CDR3 DNA reads TGCAGCGTTGAAACGGGGGGGCGCACAGATACGCAGTATTTT.

This clonotype was seen at least ten times. The chain joins TRBV7-2 to TRBJ1-5; 8 nucleotides align to TRBD1. CDR1 and CDR2 from the germline V gene are SGHTA and FQGNSA. V dropped 0 bases and J dropped 6; count of bases not matched to a gene: 7. The CDR3 length is 16 residues. The CDR3 sequence: CASSLAIDRGSQPQHF. The CDR3, as DNA: TGTGCCAGCAGCTTAGCAATAGACAGGGGAAGTCAGCCCCAGCATTTT.

The gene calls are TRBV30 and TRBJ1-3, with D possibly being TRBD1 (6 bases). V was cut by 0 bases and J by 7 bases, with 10 bases left in between. CDR3 length: 13 amino acids. CDR1 GTSNPN and CDR2 SVGIG come from the germline V gene (reference sequence). This CDR3 is CAWSVNQGNTIYF. In nucleotides, the CDR3 is TGTGCCTGGAGTGTAAACCAGGGGAACACCATATATTTT. The full variable domain, its missing parts supplied by reference TRBV30 and TRBJ1-3, is SQTIHQWPATLVQPVGSPLSLECTVEGTSNPNLYWYRQAAGRGLQLLFYSVGIGQISSEVPQNLSASRPQDRQFILSSKKLLLSDSGFYLCAWSVNQGNTIYFGEGSWLTVV.

This clonotype was picked up many times. This rearrangement joins TRBV14 to TRBJ1-4, with 8 bases fitting TRBD1. The junction had 7 bases not matched to a gene; V was cut back by 0 bases and J by 7 bases. CDR3 length equals 16 residues. CDR1 SGHDN and CDR2 FVKESK come from the germline V gene. The CDR3 DNA is TGTGCCAGCAGCCAAGAAAGCACAGGGGGAAGTGAAAAACTGTTTTTT. Its protein product is CASSQESTGGSEKLFF.

This clonotype was detected many times. The chain is built from TRBV20-1 and TRBJ2-5; 14 bases match TRBD2. Germline trimming cut 3 bases from V and 2 bases from J; bases unmatched to any gene: 2. The CDR3 totals 15 residues. CDR1 and CDR2 from the germline V gene are DFQATT and SNEGSKA (reference sequence). CDR3 in amino acids: CSASGTSGRQETQYF. CDR3 bases: TGCAGTGCTAGTGGGACTAGCGGGAGACAAGAGACCCAGTACTTC.

Turning to this clonotype: The conserved final phenylalanine or tryptophan is absent from the CDR3, which likely points to a read error. This chain uses TRBV20-1 with TRBJ2-5; 10 bases match TRBD1. The CDR3 is 13 amino acids. The trim removed 6 bases at V and 4 bases at J, leaving 5 bases unmatched. Germline V gene data show CDR1 as DFQATT and CDR2 as SNEGSKA (reference sequence). The CDR3 DNA sequence: TGCAGTGCCGTGGACAGGGGGAGAGAGACCCAGTACTTA. Protein product: CSAVDRGRETQYL.

Concerning this clonotype itself: One junction end disagrees with the germline gene, perhaps due to a read error. This rearrangement joins TRBV10-3 to TRBJ1-2; D unclear. CDR3 size: 14 residues. CDR1 is ENHRY, CDR2 SYGVKD, per germline. The DNA of the CDR3 is TGTGCCAGCAGTGAAGACGGGCCGATGAGGGGCTACACCTTC. Its translation: CASSEDGPMRGYTF.

This clonotype is medium-sized. This chain uses TRBV29-1 with TRBJ2-1, with 7 bases fitting TRBD1. With V trimmed by 4 bases and J by 2 bases, 2 bases remained unmatched. Germline V CDR1 and CDR2: SQVTM, ANQGSEA. This CDR3 has 13 residues. The CDR3: CSVGDRAYNEQFF. The CDR3 DNA sequence: TGCAGCGTTGGTGACAGGGCCTACAATGAGCAGTTCTTC.

This clonotype has ten or more counts. The rearrangement uses TRBV7-2 and TRBJ2-1; TRBD1 matches 8 bases. CDR1 and CDR2 (germline): SGHTA, FQGNSA. The CDR3 has 16 residues. V was pared by 4 bases and J by 8 bases, with 13 bases of the junction left unmatched. The CDR3 DNA reads TGTGCCAGCAGCTCCGGCTCCGGGACAGGTAACTATGAGCAGTTCTTC. It yields the protein CASSSGSGTGNYEQFF.

In this sample, this clonotype turned up many times. The chain uses TRBV6-5 and TRBJ2-5; no definite D call. CDR1 is MNHEY and CDR2 is SVGAGI in the germline V gene. The CDR3 has 8 amino acids. The ends were cut back, 9 bases at V and 5 bases at J, with 1 base in the middle. CDR3 in amino acids: CARETQYF. DNA of the CDR3: TGTGCCAGGGAGACCCAGTACTTC.

Ten or more counts support this clonotype. The V gene is TRBV29-1, the J gene TRBJ1-1; no clear D gene. The CDR3 loop spans 13 amino acids. Trimming shortened V by 2 bases and J by 0 bases, and 7 bases separated the two germline ends. CDR1 and CDR2 (germline): SQVTM, ANQGSEA. The CDR3 region has the DNA TGCAGCGTTGAAAAGCCCCTGAACACTGAAGCTTTCTTT. Protein product: CSVEKPLNTEAFF.

This clonotype has a count of ten or more. J is TRBJ1-4 and V is TRBV6-2 or TRBV6-3; the D is unclear. V was shortened by 7 bases and J by 7 bases, with 16 bases between the two germline ends. From germline, CDR1 is MNHEY and CDR2 SVGEGT. There are 14 residues in the CDR3. The CDR3 spells CASNGLTRGEKLFF. The CDR3 DNA sequence: TGTGCCAGCAACGGCCTAACTCGTGGTGAAAAACTGTTTTTT.

This clonotype showed up many times. The V and J genes are TRBV5-1 and TRBJ1-4; D remains ambiguous. Germline V gene data show CDR1 as SGHRS and CDR2 as YFSETQ. The CDR3 contains 14 residues. V lost 2 bases to trimming and J lost 6 bases, with 11 bases between them. The CDR3 bases are TGCGCCAGCAGCTTTATGACCGCCGATGAAAAACTGTTTTTT. It is translated as CASSFMTADEKLFF. Looking up the rest from reference TRBV5-1 and TRBJ1-4 gives the full variable domain: KAGVTQTPRYLIKTRGQQVTLSCSPISGHRSVSWYQQTPGQGLQFLFEYFSETQRNKGNFPGRFSGRQFSNSRSEMNVSTLELGDSALYLCASSFMTADEKLFFGSGTQLSVL.

This clonotype was seen ten or more times. The J gene is TRBJ1-2, the V gene TRBV7-2, with D perhaps TRBD1 (5 bases). Germline CDR1 and CDR2: SGHTA and FQGNSA. This CDR3 spans 15 amino acids. The germline V and J ends were trimmed by 4 bases and 6 bases, with 18 bases remaining between them. The CDR3 DNA follows: TGTGCCAGCAGCTGGGGGGGACTCCTCCTGGATGGCTACACCTTC. Protein sequence: CASSWGGLLLDGYTF.

This clonotype was detected ten times or more. The rearrangement joins TRBV7-9 to TRBJ1-6, with D possibly matching TRBD1 (6 bases). This CDR3 comprises 16 residues. The ends were cut back, 5 bases at V and 5 bases at J, with 16 bases in the middle. CDR1 and CDR2 from the germline V gene are SEHNR and FQNEAQ (reference sequence). The CDR3 here is CASSDPEQGHNSPLHF. The CDR3 bases are TGTGCCAGCAGCGACCCAGAACAGGGCCATAATTCACCCCTCCACTTT.

Ten or more counts support this clonotype. The chain carries TRBV5-1 and TRBJ2-2; D might be TRBD1 (5 bases). Trimming pared 4 bases from V and 1 base from J, leaving 17 bases between. The CDR3 is 17 amino acids. The germline CDR1 and CDR2 sequences are SGHRS and YFSETQ. The DNA for the CDR3 is TGCGCCAGCAGCCCCTGGGGCGGCAGGGTGAACACCGGGGAGCTGTTTTTT. This gives the protein CASSPWGGRVNTGELFF.

In its sample, this clonotype was seen many times. This chain connects TRBV6-2 or TRBV6-3 to TRBJ1-6; TRBD1 is a possible D gene (5 bases). Germline CDR1 MNHEY, CDR2 SVGEGT. Between the trimmed V and J ends, which lost 5 bases and 6 bases, there was a span of 14 bases. This CDR3 comprises 15 residues. In DNA, the CDR3 is TGTGCCAGCAGTCGACGGACAACCGGTAATTCACCCCTCCACTTT. It codes for CASSRRTTGNSPLHF.

This clonotype has ten or more counts. This chain links TRBV5-1 with TRBJ1-5, with D hard to call. CDR3 length equals 15 residues. With 0 bases removed from V and 1 base from J, the gap between germline ends came to 8 bases. Germline CDR1 reads SGHRS; CDR2 reads YFSETQ. As DNA, the CDR3 is TGCGCCAGCAGCTTGGGAGGGTCCAGCAATCAGCCCCAGCATTTT. It is translated as CASSLGGSSNQPQHF. Combining the CDR3 with reference TRBV5-1 and TRBJ1-5 gives the whole variable domain KAGVTQTPRYLIKTRGQQVTLSCSPISGHRSVSWYQQTPGQGLQFLFEYFSETQRNKGNFPGRFSGRQFSNSRSEMNVSTLELGDSALYLCASSLGGSSNQPQHFGDGTRLSIL.

In its sample, this clonotype was seen many times. J is TRBJ2-6 and V is TRBV6-5; D may be TRBD2 (5 bases). V was clipped by 0 bases and J by 12 bases, with 12 bases between them. Per germline, CDR1 MNHEY and CDR2 SVGAGI. This CDR3 has 14 residues. CDR3 DNA sequence: TGTGCCAGCAGTTACTCACCGGGGATTGGCGTCCTGACTTTC. It is translated as CASSYSPGIGVLTF.

This clonotype was recorded many times. The chain combines TRBV28 with TRBJ1-1; 10 bases are shared with TRBD1. The CDR3 is 15 residues long. The germline CDR1 and CDR2 sequences are MDHEN and SYDVKM. V was clipped by 8 bases and J by 6 bases; unmatched bases: 12. CDR3 residues: CASESAGTGASEAFF. DNA for the CDR3: TGTGCCAGCGAATCCGCCGGGACAGGGGCTTCTGAAGCTTTCTTT.

This clonotype was found many times. The rearrangement uses TRBV6-2 or TRBV6-3 and TRBJ1-1, with unresolved D. There are 12 residues in the CDR3. V was shortened by 5 bases and J by 7 bases, with 11 bases between the two germline ends. Germline CDR1 and CDR2: MNHEY and SVGEGT. The CDR3 DNA follows: TGTGCCAGCAGTGAACCGGACTTTGAAGCTTTCTTT. Translated, it gives CASSEPDFEAFF.